This T cell receptor beta chain stems from a study of Graves' ophthalmopathy and Graves' hyperthyroidism. Uncontrolled infections, pregnancy, lactation or other autoimmune diseases led to patient exclusion. Germline V lookup: CDR1 SGDLS, CDR2 YYNGEE. V lost 3 bases and J lost 4; bases outside the gene matches: 7. CDR3 length: 16 amino acids. This clonotype was seen many times. The antigen is not known. Amplification of TCR beta CDR3 regions used RNA transcripts. First-round RT-PCR employed HTBI primers, with a second-round multiplex PCR after it. Each CDR3 protein gets one entry after TCRdb re-called the multiplex PCR reads with MiXCR. The repertoire includes about 550,000 distinct CDR3 sequences, just under 40% of them detected once, and about 4% sits in the top ten. Overall study results and limits: Most thyroid-expanded clonotypes exceeding 0.001 frequency were also found in blood.

The chain couples TRBV9 to TRBJ1-6; 7 bases are a match to TRBD1. Sequenced sample: peripheral blood or thyroid tissue (not recorded which). This TCR came from an adult man with Graves' hyperthyroidism. For the CDR3, the DNA is TGTGCCAGCAGCGGGGGGGGGACAGCATATAATTCACCCCTCCACTTT. Encoded protein: CASSGGGTAYNSPLHF.